This T cell receptor beta chain was captured in a study of shared clonotypes between healthy human individuals. Study-level results: In a handful of donors, around 5% of naive CD4 clonotypes appeared in common.

TCRdb keeps only in-frame clones here, not all; method: immunoSEQ multiplex PCR. The sample lists about a million clones; roughly 70% were seen once. Splitting the CD4+ cells yielded a CD45RA+ naive subset and a CD45RA-negative memory subset. A note on this clone: Its antigen remains unidentified.

Trimming at V came to 5 bases and at J to 4 bases, leaving 13 bases not matched to a gene. Germline V gene sequence: CDR1 MDHEN, CDR2 SYDVKM. The CDR3 runs 16 residues. This sequence was found in a man aged 18 to 35 in good health. Material for sequencing was memory CD4+ T cells sorted from blood. Sample subset: CD45RA-negative fraction. J is TRBJ1-1 and V is TRBV28; 7 bases are shared with TRBD1. This chain's CDR3 is CASSPERRGIRTEAFF. CDR3 nucleotides: TGTGCCAGCAGTCCAGAACGCAGGGGGATCCGCACTGAAGCTTTCTTT.